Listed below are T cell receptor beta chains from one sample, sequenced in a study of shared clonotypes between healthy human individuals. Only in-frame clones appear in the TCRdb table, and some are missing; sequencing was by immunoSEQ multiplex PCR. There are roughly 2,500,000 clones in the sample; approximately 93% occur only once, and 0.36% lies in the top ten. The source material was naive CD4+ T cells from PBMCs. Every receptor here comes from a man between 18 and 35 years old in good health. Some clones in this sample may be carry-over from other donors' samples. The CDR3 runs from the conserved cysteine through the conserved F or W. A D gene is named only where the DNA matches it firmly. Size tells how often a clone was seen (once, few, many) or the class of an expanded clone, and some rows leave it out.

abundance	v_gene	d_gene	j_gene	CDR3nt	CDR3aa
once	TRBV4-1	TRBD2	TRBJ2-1	TGCGCCAGCAGCCAGTGGACTAGCGAATCCTCCTACAATGAGCAGTTCTTC	CASSQWTSESSYNEQFF
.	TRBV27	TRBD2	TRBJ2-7	TGTGCCAGCGGTTCAATCTTGACTAGCGGAGCCGAGCAGTACTTC	CASGSILTSGAEQYF
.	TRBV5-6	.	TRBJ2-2	TGTGCCAGCAAACTTCGGGACACCTACACCGGGGAGCTGTTTTTT	CASKLRDTYTGELFF
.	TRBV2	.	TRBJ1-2	TGTGCCAGCAGCTGGACAGTAGCTAACTATGGCTACACCTTC	CASSWTVANYGYTF
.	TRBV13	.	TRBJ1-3	TGTGCCAGCAGCTTCTCGGGCAGAGGCTCTGGAAACACCATATATTTT	CASSFSGRGSGNTIYF
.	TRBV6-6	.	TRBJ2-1	TGTGCCAGCAGTCAGGGACCAGGCAATGAGCAGTTCTTC	CASSQGPGNEQFF
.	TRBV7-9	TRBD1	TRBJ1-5	TGTGCCAGCAGCTTAGCAACAGGGGGAGGAAGCAATCAGCCCCAGCATTTT	CASSLATGGGSNQPQHF
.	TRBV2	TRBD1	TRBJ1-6	TGTGCCAGCAGTCCACAGGGGTCAAGCTCCTATAATTCACCCCTCCACTTT	CASSPQGSSSYNSPLHF
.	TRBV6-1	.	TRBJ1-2	TGTGCCAGCAGTGAAGCCGGCGGATGGTATGGCTACACCTTC	CASSEAGGWYGYTF
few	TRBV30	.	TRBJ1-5	TGTGCCTGGAGTCCGGGGGGGTATAGCAATCAGCCCCAGCATTTT	CAWSPGGYSNQPQHF
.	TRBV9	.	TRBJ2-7	TGTGCCAGCAGCGTCAGACAGTCAAGCTACGAGCAGTACTTC	CASSVRQSSYEQYF
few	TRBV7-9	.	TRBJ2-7	TGTGCCAGCAGCCAAGATCTACGAGAGGAGTACTTC	CASSQDLREEYF
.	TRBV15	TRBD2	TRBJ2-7	TGTGCCACCAGCAGTCCCCTAGGGACTAGCGGGAGCCACGAGCAGTACTTC	CATSSPLGTSGSHEQYF
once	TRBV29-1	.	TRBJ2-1	TGCAGCGTTGATATAGTGAGGTATGGGAGCTCCTACAATGAGCAGTTCTTC	CSVDIVRYGSSYNEQFF
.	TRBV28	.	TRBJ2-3	TGTGCCAGCAGTTTATCTTCGGGGGCAGATACGCAGTATTTT	CASSLSSGADTQYF
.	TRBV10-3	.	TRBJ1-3	TGTGCCACCGGGGGGGGGAATAGCTCTGGAAACACCATATATTTT	CATGGGNSSGNTIYF
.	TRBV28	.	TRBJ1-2	TGTGCCAGCAGTTTCAGGGACGGCTACACCTTC	CASSFRDGYTF
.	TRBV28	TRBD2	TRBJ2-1	TGTGCCAGCAGTTTTCTTGTGGGAGGGAGCTCCTACAATGAGCAGTTCTTC	CASSFLVGGSSYNEQFF
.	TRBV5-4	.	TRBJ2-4	TGTGCCAGCAGCTTGGGGGACCTAGAAAACATTCAGTACTTC	CASSLGDLENIQYF
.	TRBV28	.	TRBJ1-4	TGTGCCAGCGGACAGAACCGGGAAAAACTGTTTTTT	CASGQNREKLFF
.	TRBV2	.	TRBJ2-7	TGTGCCAGCGGACTACACTACGAGCAGTACTTC	CASGLHYEQYF
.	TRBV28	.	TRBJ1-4	TGTGCCAGCACGGGCAGATGGGGGGGAATTGGAAAACTGTTTTTT	CASTGRWGGIGKLFF
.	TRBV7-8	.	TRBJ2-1	TGTGCCAGCAGCTTAGGTTGGGATGAGCAGTTCTTC	CASSLGWDEQFF